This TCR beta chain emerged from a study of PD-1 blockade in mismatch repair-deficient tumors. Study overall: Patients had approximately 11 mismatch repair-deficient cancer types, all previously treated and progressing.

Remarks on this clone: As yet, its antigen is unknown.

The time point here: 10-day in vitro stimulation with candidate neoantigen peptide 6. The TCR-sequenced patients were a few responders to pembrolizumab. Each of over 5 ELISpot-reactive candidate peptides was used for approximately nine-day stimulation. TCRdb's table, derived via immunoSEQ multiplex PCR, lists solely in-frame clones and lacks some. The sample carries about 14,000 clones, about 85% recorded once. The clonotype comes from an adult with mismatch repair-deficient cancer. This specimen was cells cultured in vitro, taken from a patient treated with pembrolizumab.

CDR3 sequence (DNA): TGTGCCAGCAGGCCGGGACCGATTAGCAATCAGCCCCAGCATTTT. This translates into CASRPGPISNQPQHF. This chain uses TRBV6-1 with TRBJ1-5; possible D gene TRBD1, 5 bases. The germline CDR1 and CDR2 sequences are MNHNS and SASEGT. Trimming pared 6 bases from V and 0 bases from J, leaving 12 bases between. This CDR3 spans 15 amino acids.